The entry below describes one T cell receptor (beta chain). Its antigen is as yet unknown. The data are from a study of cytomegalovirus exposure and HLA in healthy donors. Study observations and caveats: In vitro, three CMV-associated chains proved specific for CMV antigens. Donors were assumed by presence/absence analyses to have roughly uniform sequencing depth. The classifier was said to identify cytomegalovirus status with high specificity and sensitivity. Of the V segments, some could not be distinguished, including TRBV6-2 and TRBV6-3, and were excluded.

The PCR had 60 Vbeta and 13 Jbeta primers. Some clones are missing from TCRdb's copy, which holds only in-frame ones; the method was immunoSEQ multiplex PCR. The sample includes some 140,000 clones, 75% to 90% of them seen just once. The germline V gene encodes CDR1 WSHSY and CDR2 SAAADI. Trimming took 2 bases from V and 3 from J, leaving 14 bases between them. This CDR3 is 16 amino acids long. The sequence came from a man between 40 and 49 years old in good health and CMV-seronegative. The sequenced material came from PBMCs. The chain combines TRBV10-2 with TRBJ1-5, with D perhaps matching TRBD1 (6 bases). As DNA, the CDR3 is TGCGCCAGCAGTGAGCCGGGAACAGGGTTCAATCAGCCCCAGCATTTT. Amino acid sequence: CASSEPGTGFNQPQHF.